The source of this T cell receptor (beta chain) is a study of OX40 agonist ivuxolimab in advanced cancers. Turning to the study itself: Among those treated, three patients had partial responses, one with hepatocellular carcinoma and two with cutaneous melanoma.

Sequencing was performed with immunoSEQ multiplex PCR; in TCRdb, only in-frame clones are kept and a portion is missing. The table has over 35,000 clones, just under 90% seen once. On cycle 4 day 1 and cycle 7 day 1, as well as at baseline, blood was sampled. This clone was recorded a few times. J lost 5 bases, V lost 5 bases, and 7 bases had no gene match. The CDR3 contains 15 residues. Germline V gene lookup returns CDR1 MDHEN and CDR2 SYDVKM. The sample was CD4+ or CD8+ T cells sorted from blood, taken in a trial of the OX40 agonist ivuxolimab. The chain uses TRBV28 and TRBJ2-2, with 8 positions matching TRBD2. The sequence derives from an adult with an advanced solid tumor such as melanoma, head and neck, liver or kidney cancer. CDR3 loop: CASSTGGAWTGELFF. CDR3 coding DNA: TGTGCCAGCAGTACCGGGGGGGCCTGGACCGGGGAGCTGTTTTTT. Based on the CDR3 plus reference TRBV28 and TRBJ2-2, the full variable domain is DVKVTQSSRYLVKRTGEKVFLECVQDMDHENMFWYRQDPGLGLRLIYFSYDVKMKEKGDIPEGYSVSREKKERFSLILESASTNQTSMYLCASSTGGAWTGELFFGEGSRLTVL.